This T cell receptor (beta chain) came from a study of HIV-infected patients and healthy controls. Whole blood was used without fractionation, so all unsorted peripheral T cells were included. This clonotype is termed medium-sized. 400 to 550 ng RNA was reverse transcribed with alpha and beta constant-region primers. Each of the alpha and beta chains got its own library through chain-specific third strand synthesis with indices. TCRdb reprocessed the 5' RACE reads via MiXCR and lists one record per CDR3 protein. The sample has about 15,000 distinct CDR3 sequences, approximately 5% seen once. Trimming took off 3 bases at V and 3 bases at J, with 11 bases between the two ends. This CDR3 comprises 14 residues.

This clonotype was obtained from an adult in good health. Sequences were obtained from blood. The chain joins TRBV12-3 or TRBV12-4 to TRBJ1-1; D call uncertain. CDR3 residues: CASSFRVPDTEAFF. CDR3 nucleotide sequence: TGTGCCAGCAGTTTTCGGGTTCCGGACACTGAAGCTTTCTTT.